The rows below give T cell receptor beta chains drawn from one sample of a study of cytotoxic CD8 clonotypes in ibrutinib-treated CLL. The assay was immunoSEQ multiplex PCR, and TCRdb's table has in-frame clones only and misses some. Found here are tens of thousands of clones, almost 70% of them singletons; the top ten hold approximately 13%. The starting material was PBMCs, obtained after 12 months of ibrutinib treatment. The source is a human donor with chronic lymphocytic leukemia. Each CDR3 is given with its conserved first and last residue. The D gene is left open where the match is weak. A row's size may be missing; if present it is once, few, many or a size class.

j_gene: TRBJ1-3
abundance: .
d_gene: TRBD1
v_gene: TRBV19
len: 14
CDR3nt: TGTGCCAGTAAGGGACAGTTCTCTGGAAACACCATATATTTT
CDR3aa: CASKGQFSGNTIYF

j_gene: TRBJ2-3
abundance: .
d_gene: TRBD1
v_gene: TRBV9
len: 15
CDR3nt: TGTGCCAGCAGCGCCCAGACAGGGGGAATAGATACGCAGTATTTT
CDR3aa: CASSAQTGGIDTQYF

j_gene: TRBJ1-2
abundance: .
d_gene: .
v_gene: TRBV5-4
len: 12
CDR3nt: TGTGCCAGCAGCGGGGGGCGTCGTGGCTACACCTTC
CDR3aa: CASSGGRRGYTF

j_gene: TRBJ2-7
abundance: few
d_gene: TRBD2
v_gene: TRBV5-1
len: 15
CDR3nt: TGCGCCAGCAGCGCGGGGGGGAGCGGCACCTACGAGCAGTACTTC
CDR3aa: CASSAGGSGTYEQYF

j_gene: TRBJ2-3
abundance: .
d_gene: TRBD1
v_gene: TRBV5-4
len: 19
CDR3nt: TGTGCCAGCAGCCCGCTCCGGGACAGGGGGCGCACGACGGTAGATACGCAGTATTTT
CDR3aa: CASSPLRDRGRTTVDTQYF

j_gene: TRBJ1-2
abundance: .
d_gene: .
v_gene: TRBV5-1
len: 15
CDR3nt: TGCGCCAGCAGCTTGGGTCCGGACAGCGACTATGGCTACACCTTC
CDR3aa: CASSLGPDSDYGYTF

j_gene: TRBJ2-6
abundance: medium-sized
d_gene: .
v_gene: TRBV9
len: 14
CDR3nt: TGTGCCAGCAGCTTATTCTCTGGGGCCAACGTCCTGACTTTC
CDR3aa: CASSLFSGANVLTF

j_gene: TRBJ2-1
abundance: .
d_gene: TRBD1
v_gene: TRBV30
len: 14
CDR3nt: TGTGCCTGGAGTGTTGAGACAGGGGCTAGTGAGCAGTTCTTC
CDR3aa: CAWSVETGASEQFF

j_gene: TRBJ2-1
abundance: .
d_gene: TRBD2
v_gene: TRBV5-4
len: 17
CDR3nt: TGTGCCAGCAGCCCCGGGACTAGCGGGAGTTCCTACAATGAGCAGTTCTTC
CDR3aa: CASSPGTSGSSYNEQFF

j_gene: TRBJ1-4
abundance: .
d_gene: .
v_gene: TRBV30
len: 14
CDR3nt: TGTGCCTGGATAACCGGGGGGCCTAATGAAAAACTGTTTTTT
CDR3aa: CAWITGGPNEKLFF

j_gene: TRBJ2-5
abundance: .
d_gene: .
v_gene: TRBV6-6
len: 14
CDR3nt: TGTGCCAGCCAGGCTCTCCCCCTGCAAGAGACCCAGTACTTC
CDR3aa: CASQALPLQETQYF

j_gene: TRBJ1-2
abundance: .
d_gene: TRBD1
v_gene: TRBV11-2
len: 17
CDR3nt: TGTGCCAGCAGCTCACACAGGGGGCCAACTACTAACTATGGCTACACCTTC
CDR3aa: CASSSHRGPTTNYGYTF

j_gene: TRBJ2-7
abundance: .
d_gene: TRBD2
v_gene: TRBV7-6
len: 16
CDR3nt: TGTGCCAGCAGCCTCGGGACTAGCGGGAGTCTCTACGAGCAGTACTTC
CDR3aa: CASSLGTSGSLYEQYF

j_gene: TRBJ2-5
abundance: .
d_gene: TRBD1
v_gene: TRBV27
len: 15
CDR3nt: TGTGCCAGCAGTCTCGACAGGGGAATGGGAGAGACCCAGTACTTC
CDR3aa: CASSLDRGMGETQYF

j_gene: TRBJ1-4
abundance: .
d_gene: TRBD1
v_gene: TRBV18
len: 15
CDR3nt: TGTGCCAGCTCACCAGTCAACAGGGGTAATGAAAAACTGTTTTTT
CDR3aa: CASSPVNRGNEKLFF

j_gene: TRBJ2-1
abundance: .
d_gene: TRBD2
v_gene: TRBV7-9
len: 16
CDR3nt: TGTGCCAGCAGCTCCCGGACTAGCGGGAGTCTGAATGAGCAGTTCTTC
CDR3aa: CASSSRTSGSLNEQFF

j_gene: TRBJ2-5
abundance: once
d_gene: .
v_gene: TRBV7-9
len: 14
CDR3nt: TGTGCCAGCAGCTCTACTAGGTCTCTGGAGACCCAGTACTTC
CDR3aa: CASSSTRSLETQYF

j_gene: TRBJ2-7
abundance: .
d_gene: .
v_gene: TRBV29-1
len: 15
CDR3nt: TGCAGCGTTGAAGATAACGGCCTCAGAGAGGGGGAGCAGTACTTC
CDR3aa: CSVEDNGLREGEQYF

j_gene: TRBJ2-3
abundance: .
d_gene: .
v_gene: TRBV6-1
len: 14
CDR3nt: TGTGCCAGCGGACGGGAAGGGGGCACAGATACGCAGTATTTT
CDR3aa: CASGREGGTDTQYF

j_gene: TRBJ1-4
abundance: few
d_gene: .
v_gene: TRBV18
len: 12
CDR3nt: TGTGCCAGCTCACCGGGGGGTGAAAAACTGTTTTTT
CDR3aa: CASSPGGEKLFF

j_gene: TRBJ1-5
abundance: .
d_gene: .
v_gene: TRBV7-2
len: 14
CDR3nt: TGTGCCAGCAGCTTTGACAGGTTTAATCAGCCCCAGCATTTT
CDR3aa: CASSFDRFNQPQHF

j_gene: TRBJ2-6
abundance: .
d_gene: .
v_gene: TRBV6-1
len: 14
CDR3nt: TGTGCCAGCAGTGCTTTAAGAGGGGCCAACGTCCTGACTTTC
CDR3aa: CASSALRGANVLTF

j_gene: TRBJ2-2
abundance: .
d_gene: .
v_gene: TRBV5-6
len: 16
CDR3nt: TGTGCCAGCAGCCCTCCCGGGGGTCTCCCGGCCGGGGAGCTGTTTTTT
CDR3aa: CASSPPGGLPAGELFF

j_gene: TRBJ2-7
abundance: .
d_gene: .
v_gene: TRBV5-1
len: 15
CDR3nt: TGCGCCAGCAGCTTGGAGTTGGGGGCGAGTGGGGAGCAGTACTTC
CDR3aa: CASSLELGASGEQYF

j_gene: TRBJ2-5
abundance: .
d_gene: TRBD2
v_gene: TRBV6-1
len: 15
CDR3nt: TGTGCCAGCAGTCATAGCGGGAGGGCCGGAGAGACCCAGTACTTC
CDR3aa: CASSHSGRAGETQYF

j_gene: TRBJ2-1
abundance: .
d_gene: .
v_gene: TRBV10-3
len: 16
CDR3nt: TGTGCCATCAAGGCGGGGTCCGGGCAGGGGTACAATGAGCAGTTCTTC
CDR3aa: CAIKAGSGQGYNEQFF

j_gene: TRBJ2-1
abundance: .
d_gene: .
v_gene: TRBV7-2
len: 14
CDR3nt: TGTGCCAGCAGTACGGGACACCCCTTCAATGAGCAGTTCTTC
CDR3aa: CASSTGHPFNEQFF

j_gene: TRBJ2-7
abundance: few
d_gene: TRBD2
v_gene: TRBV5-1
len: 16
CDR3nt: TGCGCCAGCAGCCTTGGACTAGCGGGATGGTCCAACGAGCAGTACTTC
CDR3aa: CASSLGLAGWSNEQYF

j_gene: TRBJ1-1
abundance: .
d_gene: .
v_gene: TRBV5-6
len: 14
CDR3nt: TGTGCCAGCAGCCGCGGATGGGGGCTCACTGAAGCTTTCTTT
CDR3aa: CASSRGWGLTEAFF

j_gene: TRBJ2-1
abundance: .
d_gene: TRBD2
v_gene: TRBV30
len: 13
CDR3nt: TGTGCCTTTAGCGGGAGGGTGAACAATGAGCAGTTCTTC
CDR3aa: CAFSGRVNNEQFF

j_gene: TRBJ2-5
abundance: .
d_gene: .
v_gene: TRBV4-1
len: 13
CDR3nt: TGCGCCAGCAGCCGGGGCCCCCAAGAGACCCAGTACTTC
CDR3aa: CASSRGPQETQYF

j_gene: TRBJ2-1
abundance: .
d_gene: TRBD2
v_gene: TRBV6-6
len: 15
CDR3nt: TGTGCCAGCAGTTACGGGACTAGCAGAAGCTATGAGCAGTTCTTC
CDR3aa: CASSYGTSRSYEQFF

j_gene: TRBJ1-5
abundance: .
d_gene: TRBD1
v_gene: TRBV19
len: 15
CDR3nt: TGTGCCAGTAGTATAGGGCAGGGGGGCAATCAGCCCCAGCATTTT
CDR3aa: CASSIGQGGNQPQHF

j_gene: TRBJ1-1
abundance: .
d_gene: TRBD1
v_gene: TRBV18
len: 15
CDR3nt: TGTGCCAGCTCACCAGGCGCGGGAGGGGGCTCTGAAGCTTTCTTT
CDR3aa: CASSPGAGGGSEAFF

j_gene: TRBJ2-3
abundance: .
d_gene: TRBD2
v_gene: TRBV19
len: 17
CDR3nt: TGTGCCAGTAGTATAGATTCGGGAGGGTTGGGCACAGATACGCAGTATTTT
CDR3aa: CASSIDSGGLGTDTQYF

j_gene: TRBJ1-1
abundance: .
d_gene: TRBD1
v_gene: TRBV7-2
len: 14
CDR3nt: TGTGCCAGCAGCTTAGCCCTCACGGACAGGAAAGCTTTCTTT
CDR3aa: CASSLALTDRKAFF

j_gene: TRBJ1-6
abundance: few
d_gene: .
v_gene: TRBV7-2
len: 16
CDR3nt: TGTGCCAGCAGCTTAGCACTGAGGGTTCGGGGCTCACCCCTCCACTTT
CDR3aa: CASSLALRVRGSPLHF

j_gene: TRBJ1-1
abundance: .
d_gene: .
v_gene: TRBV29-1
len: 14
CDR3nt: TGCAGCGTTGGGGCAGGGGTAATGAACACTGAAGCTTTCTTT
CDR3aa: CSVGAGVMNTEAFF

j_gene: TRBJ2-2
abundance: once
d_gene: .
v_gene: TRBV7-9
len: 15
CDR3nt: TGTGCCAGCAGTCGGGACTCCCCAAGGACCGGGGAGCTGTTTTTT
CDR3aa: CASSRDSPRTGELFF

j_gene: TRBJ2-2
abundance: .
d_gene: .
v_gene: TRBV14
len: 14
CDR3nt: TGTGCCAGCAGACTTACAGGGCTGGGCGGGGAGCTGTTTTTT
CDR3aa: CASRLTGLGGELFF

j_gene: TRBJ2-7
abundance: .
d_gene: .
v_gene: TRBV6-1
len: 14
CDR3nt: TGTGCCAGCAGTGAACGGTCACTTATCGACGAGCAGTACTTC
CDR3aa: CASSERSLIDEQYF

j_gene: TRBJ2-7
abundance: .
d_gene: TRBD2
v_gene: TRBV11-2
len: 16
CDR3nt: TGTGCCAGCAGCTCCCTTATTACTAGCGGATCCTACGAGCAGTACTTC
CDR3aa: CASSSLITSGSYEQYF

j_gene: TRBJ2-1
abundance: .
d_gene: TRBD1
v_gene: TRBV30
len: 15
CDR3nt: TGTGCCTGGTTCCCGGGACAGGGCTCCTACAATGAGCAGTTCTTC
CDR3aa: CAWFPGQGSYNEQFF

j_gene: TRBJ2-2
abundance: .
d_gene: TRBD2
v_gene: TRBV7-2
len: 17
CDR3nt: TGTGCCAGCAGCTTAGCGTCCACTAGCGGGAACACCGGGGAGCTGTTTTTT
CDR3aa: CASSLASTSGNTGELFF

j_gene: TRBJ2-1
abundance: .
d_gene: .
v_gene: TRBV4-2
len: 15
CDR3nt: TGTGCCAGCAGCCAAGATCTCCTAGCAGGGGGGGAGCAGTTCTTC
CDR3aa: CASSQDLLAGGEQFF

j_gene: TRBJ2-6
abundance: .
d_gene: .
v_gene: TRBV5-8
len: 15
CDR3nt: TGTGCCAGCAGCTTAGGTAGCTCTGGGGCCAACGTCCTGACTTTC
CDR3aa: CASSLGSSGANVLTF

j_gene: TRBJ2-2
abundance: .
d_gene: .
v_gene: TRBV5-4
len: 16
CDR3nt: TGTGCCAGCAGCCCCTTGACCATGGGTCGGACCGGGGAGCTGTTTTTT
CDR3aa: CASSPLTMGRTGELFF

j_gene: TRBJ2-1
abundance: .
d_gene: TRBD1
v_gene: TRBV19
len: 16
CDR3nt: TGTGCCAGTAGTATAGGGGGGACAGGGGGCAGCGATGAGCAGTTCTTC
CDR3aa: CASSIGGTGGSDEQFF

j_gene: TRBJ2-2
abundance: .
d_gene: TRBD1
v_gene: TRBV19
len: 14
CDR3nt: TGTGCCAGTAGTATCGGGACAGGGACCGGGGAGCTGTTTTTT
CDR3aa: CASSIGTGTGELFF

j_gene: TRBJ2-7
abundance: .
d_gene: .
v_gene: TRBV25-1
len: 15
CDR3nt: TGTGCCAGCAGTGAATTGGGGGTGGAGGCCAACGAGCAGTACTTC
CDR3aa: CASSELGVEANEQYF

j_gene: TRBJ2-3
abundance: .
d_gene: .
v_gene: TRBV27
len: 13
CDR3nt: TGTGCCAGCAGTTTAGGAGGGATCGGTACGCAGTATTTT
CDR3aa: CASSLGGIGTQYF